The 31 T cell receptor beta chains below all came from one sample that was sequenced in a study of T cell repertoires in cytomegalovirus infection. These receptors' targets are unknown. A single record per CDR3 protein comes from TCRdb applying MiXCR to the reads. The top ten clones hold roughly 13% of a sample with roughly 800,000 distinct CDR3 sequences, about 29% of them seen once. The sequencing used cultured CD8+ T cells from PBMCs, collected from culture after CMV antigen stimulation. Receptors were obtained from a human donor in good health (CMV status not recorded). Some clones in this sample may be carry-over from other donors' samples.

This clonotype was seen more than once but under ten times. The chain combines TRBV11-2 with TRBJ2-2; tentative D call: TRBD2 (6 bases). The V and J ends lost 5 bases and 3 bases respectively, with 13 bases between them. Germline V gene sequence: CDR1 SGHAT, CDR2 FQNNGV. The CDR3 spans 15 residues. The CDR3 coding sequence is TGTGCCAGCAGCCCGGCGGGGCGCTACACCGGGGAGCTGTTTTTT. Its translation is CASSPAGRYTGELFF. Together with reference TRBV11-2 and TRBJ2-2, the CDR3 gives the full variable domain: EAGVAQSPRYKIIEKRQSVAFWCNPISGHATLYWYQQILGQGPKLLIQFQNNGVVDDSQLPKDRFSAERLKGVDSTLKIQPAKLEDSAVYLCASSPAGRYTGELFFGEGSRLTVL.

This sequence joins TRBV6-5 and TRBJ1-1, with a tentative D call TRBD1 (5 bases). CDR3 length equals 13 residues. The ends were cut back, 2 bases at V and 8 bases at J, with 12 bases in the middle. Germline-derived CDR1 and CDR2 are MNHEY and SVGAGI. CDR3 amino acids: CASSYGGEFEAFF. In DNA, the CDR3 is TGTGCCAGCAGTTACGGGGGGGAGTTCGAAGCTTTCTTT.

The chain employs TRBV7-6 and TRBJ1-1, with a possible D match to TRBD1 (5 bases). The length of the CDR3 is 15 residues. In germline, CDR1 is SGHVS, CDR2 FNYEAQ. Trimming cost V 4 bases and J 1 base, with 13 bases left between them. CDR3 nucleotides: TGTGCCAGCAGCTCCCAGGGAAATTGGAACACTGAAGCTTTCTTT. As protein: CASSSQGNWNTEAFF.

The CDR3 here is CASSQTGGRRETQYF. DNA of the CDR3: TGTGCCAGCAGTCAAACAGGAGGTCGGCGGGAGACCCAGTACTTC. This chain joins TRBV2 and TRBJ2-5; either TRBD1 or TRBD2 may supply D (5 bases each). V lost 5 bases and J 5 bases, leaving 18 bases between the germline ends. Germline CDR1 and CDR2: SNHLY and FYNNEI. The CDR3 sequence is 15 residues long. The full variable domain, completed using reference TRBV2 and TRBJ2-5, is EPEVTQTPSHQVTQMGQEVILRCVPISNHLYFYWYRQILGQKVEFLVSFYNNEISEKSEIFDDQFSVERPDGSNFTLKIRSTKLEDSAMYFCASSQTGGRRETQYFGPGTRLLVL.

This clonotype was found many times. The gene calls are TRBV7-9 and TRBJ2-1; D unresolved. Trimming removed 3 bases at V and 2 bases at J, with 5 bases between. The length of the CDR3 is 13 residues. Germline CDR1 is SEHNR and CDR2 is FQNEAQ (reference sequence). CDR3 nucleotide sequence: TGTGCCAGCAGCTTTGGGACCTACAATGAGCAGTTCTTC. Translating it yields CASSFGTYNEQFF. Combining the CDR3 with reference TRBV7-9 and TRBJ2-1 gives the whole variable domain DTGVSQNPRHKITKRGQNVTFRCDPISEHNRLYWYRQTLGQGPEFLTYFQNEAQLEKSRLLSDRFSAERPKGSFSTLEIQRTEQGDSAMYLCASSFGTYNEQFFGPGTRLTVL.

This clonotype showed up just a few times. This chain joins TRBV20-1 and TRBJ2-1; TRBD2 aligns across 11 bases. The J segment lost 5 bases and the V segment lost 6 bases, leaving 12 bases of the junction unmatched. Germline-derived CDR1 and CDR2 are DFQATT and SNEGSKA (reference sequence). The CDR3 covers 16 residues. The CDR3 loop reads CSAPLKGLAVHNEQFF. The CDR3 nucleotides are TGCAGTGCCCCTCTCAAGGGACTAGCGGTCCACAATGAGCAGTTCTTC.

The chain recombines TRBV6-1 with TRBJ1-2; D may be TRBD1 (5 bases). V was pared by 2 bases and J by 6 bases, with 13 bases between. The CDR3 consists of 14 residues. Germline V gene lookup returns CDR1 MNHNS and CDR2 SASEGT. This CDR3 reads CASSEMVQGHGYTF. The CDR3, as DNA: TGTGCCAGCAGTGAAATGGTTCAGGGTCATGGCTACACCTTC.

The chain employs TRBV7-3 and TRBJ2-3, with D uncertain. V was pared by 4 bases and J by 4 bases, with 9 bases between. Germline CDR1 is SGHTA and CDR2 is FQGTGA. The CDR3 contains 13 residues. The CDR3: CASSSPSSDTQYF. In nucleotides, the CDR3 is TGTGCCAGCAGCTCCCCTAGTTCAGATACGCAGTATTTT.

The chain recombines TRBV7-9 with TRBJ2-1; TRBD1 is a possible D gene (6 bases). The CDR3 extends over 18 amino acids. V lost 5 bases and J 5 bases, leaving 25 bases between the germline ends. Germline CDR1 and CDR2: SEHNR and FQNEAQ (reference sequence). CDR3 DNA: TGTGCCAGCAGCCTCAGCTTTCGTAGACAGGTTGGGGACAATGAGCAGTTCTTC. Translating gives CASSLSFRRQVGDNEQFF. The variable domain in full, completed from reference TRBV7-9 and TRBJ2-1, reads DTGVSQNPRHKITKRGQNVTFRCDPISEHNRLYWYRQTLGQGPEFLTYFQNEAQLEKSRLLSDRFSAERPKGSFSTLEIQRTEQGDSAMYLCASSLSFRRQVGDNEQFFGPGTRLTVL.

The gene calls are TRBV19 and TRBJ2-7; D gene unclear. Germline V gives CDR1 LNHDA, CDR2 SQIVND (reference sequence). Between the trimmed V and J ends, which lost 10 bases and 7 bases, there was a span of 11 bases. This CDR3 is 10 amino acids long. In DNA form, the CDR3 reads TGTGCCACCGGCGACGGGGAGCAGTACTTC. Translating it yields CATGDGEQYF.

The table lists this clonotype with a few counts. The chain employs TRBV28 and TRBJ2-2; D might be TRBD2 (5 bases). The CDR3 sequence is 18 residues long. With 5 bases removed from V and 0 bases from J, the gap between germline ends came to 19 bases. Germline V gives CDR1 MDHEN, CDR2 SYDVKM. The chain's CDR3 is CASSVERTYDSNTGELFF. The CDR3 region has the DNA TGTGCCAGCAGTGTGGAGCGGACGTACGATTCGAACACCGGGGAGCTGTTTTTT. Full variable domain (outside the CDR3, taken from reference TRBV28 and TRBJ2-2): DVKVTQSSRYLVKRTGEKVFLECVQDMDHENMFWYRQDPGLGLRLIYFSYDVKMKEKGDIPEGYSVSREKKERFSLILESASTNQTSMYLCASSVERTYDSNTGELFFGEGSRLTVL.

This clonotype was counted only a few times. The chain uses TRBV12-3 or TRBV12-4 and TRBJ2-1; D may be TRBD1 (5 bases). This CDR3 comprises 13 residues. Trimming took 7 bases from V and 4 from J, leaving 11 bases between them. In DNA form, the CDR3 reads TGTGCCAGCACCCAGGGAACATACAATGAGCAGTTCTTC. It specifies CASTQGTYNEQFF.

For the CDR3, the DNA is TGTGCCAGCAGTGACTGGGCAGCCCACTACGAGCAGTACGTC. It is translated as CASSDWAAHYEQYV. The V and J genes are TRBV2 and TRBJ2-7; D uncertain. V lost 3 bases, J lost 3 bases, and 12 bases lay in between. CDR1 and CDR2 (germline): SNHLY, FYNNEI. The CDR3 spans 14 residues.

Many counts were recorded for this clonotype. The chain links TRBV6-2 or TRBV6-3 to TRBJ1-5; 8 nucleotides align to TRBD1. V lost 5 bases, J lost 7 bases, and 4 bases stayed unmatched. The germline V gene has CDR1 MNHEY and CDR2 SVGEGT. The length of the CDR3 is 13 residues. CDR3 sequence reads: CASSDRGAQPQHF. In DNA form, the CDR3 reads TGTGCCAGCAGTGACAGGGGCGCGCAGCCCCAGCATTTT.

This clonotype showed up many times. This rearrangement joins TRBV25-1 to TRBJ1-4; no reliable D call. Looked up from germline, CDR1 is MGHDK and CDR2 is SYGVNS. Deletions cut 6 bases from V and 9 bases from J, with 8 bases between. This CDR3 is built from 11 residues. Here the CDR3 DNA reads TGTGCCAGCAGAGGCCTCAAAAAACTGTTTTTT. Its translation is CASRGLKKLFF.

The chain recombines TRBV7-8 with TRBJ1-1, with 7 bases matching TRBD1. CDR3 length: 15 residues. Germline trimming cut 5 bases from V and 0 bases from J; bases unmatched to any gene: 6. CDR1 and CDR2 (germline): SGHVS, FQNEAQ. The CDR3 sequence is CASSATGQMNTEAFF. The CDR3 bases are TGTGCCAGCAGCGCTACGGGACAGATGAACACTGAAGCTTTCTTT.

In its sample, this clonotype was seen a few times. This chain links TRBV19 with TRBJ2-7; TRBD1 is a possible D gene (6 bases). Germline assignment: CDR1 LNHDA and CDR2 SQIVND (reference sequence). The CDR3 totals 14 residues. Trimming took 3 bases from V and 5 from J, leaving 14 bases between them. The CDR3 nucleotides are TGTGCCAGTAGTATGGACAGCTACCTGGACGAGCAGTACTTC. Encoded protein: CASSMDSYLDEQYF.

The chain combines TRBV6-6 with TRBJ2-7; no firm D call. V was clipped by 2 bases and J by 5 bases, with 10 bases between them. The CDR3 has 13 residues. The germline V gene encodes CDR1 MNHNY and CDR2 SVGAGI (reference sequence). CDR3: CASSYLKEDEQYF. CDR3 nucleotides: TGTGCCAGCAGTTACCTTAAAGAGGACGAGCAGTACTTC.

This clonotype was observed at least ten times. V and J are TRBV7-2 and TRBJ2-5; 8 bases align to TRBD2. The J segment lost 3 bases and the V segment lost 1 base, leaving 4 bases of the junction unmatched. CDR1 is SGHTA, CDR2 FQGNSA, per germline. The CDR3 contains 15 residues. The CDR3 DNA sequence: TGTGCCAGCAGCTTAGTAGATAGCGGGGAAGAGACCCAGTACTTC. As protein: CASSLVDSGEETQYF.

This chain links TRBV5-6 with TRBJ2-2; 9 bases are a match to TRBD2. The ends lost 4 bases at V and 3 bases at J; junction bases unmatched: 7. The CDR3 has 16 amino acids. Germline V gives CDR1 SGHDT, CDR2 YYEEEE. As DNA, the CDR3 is TGTGCCAGCAGCACTCGACTAGCGGCCTACACCGGGGAGCTGTTTTTT. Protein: CASSTRLAAYTGELFF.

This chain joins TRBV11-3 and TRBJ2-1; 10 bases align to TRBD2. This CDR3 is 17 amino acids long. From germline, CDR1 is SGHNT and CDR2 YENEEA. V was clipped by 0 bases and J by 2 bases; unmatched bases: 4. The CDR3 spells CASSLEGSGGPYNEQFF. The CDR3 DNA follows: TGTGCCAGCAGCTTAGAGGGTAGCGGGGGGCCCTACAATGAGCAGTTCTTC.

The CDR3 DNA reads TGCGCCAGCAGGTCCCGGGAGGCTAGCTACGAGCAGTACTTC. Its protein is CASRSREASYEQYF. The chain is built from TRBV5-1 and TRBJ2-7; TRBD2 agrees at 7 bases. The CDR3 length is 14 residues. Trimming removed 5 bases from V and 3 bases from J; junction bases left unmatched: 8. In germline, CDR1 is SGHRS, CDR2 YFSETQ.

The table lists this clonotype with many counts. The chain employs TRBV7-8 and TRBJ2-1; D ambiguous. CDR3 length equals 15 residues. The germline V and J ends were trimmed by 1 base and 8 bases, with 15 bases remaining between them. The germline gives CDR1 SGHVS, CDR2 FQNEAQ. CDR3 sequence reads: CASSLDSLPGDEQFF. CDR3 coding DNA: TGTGCCAGCAGCTTAGATAGCCTCCCTGGGGATGAGCAGTTCTTC. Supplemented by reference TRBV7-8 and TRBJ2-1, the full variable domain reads GAGVSQSPRYKVAKRGQDVALRCDPISGHVSLFWYQQALGQGPEFLTYFQNEAQLDKSGLPSDRFFAERPEGSVSTLKIQRTQQEDSAVYLCASSLDSLPGDEQFFGPGTRLTVL.

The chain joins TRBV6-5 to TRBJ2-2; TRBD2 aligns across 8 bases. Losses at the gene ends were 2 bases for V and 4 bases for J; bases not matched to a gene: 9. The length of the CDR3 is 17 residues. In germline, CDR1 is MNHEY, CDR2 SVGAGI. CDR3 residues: CASSYPRGGAATGELFF. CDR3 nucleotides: TGTGCCAGCAGTTACCCACGGGGGGGCGCGGCCACCGGGGAGCTGTTTTTT.

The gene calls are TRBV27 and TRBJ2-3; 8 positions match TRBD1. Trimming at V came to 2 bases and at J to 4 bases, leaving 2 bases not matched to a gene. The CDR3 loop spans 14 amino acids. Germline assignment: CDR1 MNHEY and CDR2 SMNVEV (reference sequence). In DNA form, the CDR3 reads TGTGCCAGCAGTTTACTCAGGGGGCCAGATACGCAGTATTTT. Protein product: CASSLLRGPDTQYF.

CDR3 loop: CASSLNPRRGGAYEQFF. The CDR3 DNA follows: TGTGCCAGCAGCTTAAATCCCAGGAGAGGGGGGGCCTATGAGCAGTTCTTC. The V gene is TRBV7-8, the J gene TRBJ2-1, with a possible D match to TRBD2 (7 bases). This CDR3 comprises 17 residues. CDR1 is SGHVS, CDR2 FQNEAQ, per germline. Trimming pared 2 bases from V and 8 bases from J, leaving 22 bases between.

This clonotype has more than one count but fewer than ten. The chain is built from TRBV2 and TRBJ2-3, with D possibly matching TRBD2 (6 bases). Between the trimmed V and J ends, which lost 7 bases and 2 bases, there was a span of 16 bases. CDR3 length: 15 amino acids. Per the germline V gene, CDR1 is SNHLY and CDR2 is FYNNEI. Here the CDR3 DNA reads TGTGCCAGCATAGGAGGGCGACGCTACACAGATACGCAGTATTTT. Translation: CASIGGRRYTDTQYF. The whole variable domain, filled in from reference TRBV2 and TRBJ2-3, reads EPEVTQTPSHQVTQMGQEVILRCVPISNHLYFYWYRQILGQKVEFLVSFYNNEISEKSEIFDDQFSVERPDGSNFTLKIRSTKLEDSAMYFCASIGGRRYTDTQYFGPGTRLTVL.

Written as DNA, the CDR3 is TGTGCCAGTAGTTCCACTGCGACAGGATGGCCCGTCAAACAAGAGACCCAGTACTTC. Amino acid sequence: CASSSTATGWPVKQETQYF. J is TRBJ2-5 and V is TRBV19, with D perhaps TRBD1 (6 bases). The CDR3 is 19 amino acids. The germline V gene encodes CDR1 LNHDA and CDR2 SQIVND (reference sequence). Trimming removed 5 bases at V and 2 bases at J, with 27 bases between.

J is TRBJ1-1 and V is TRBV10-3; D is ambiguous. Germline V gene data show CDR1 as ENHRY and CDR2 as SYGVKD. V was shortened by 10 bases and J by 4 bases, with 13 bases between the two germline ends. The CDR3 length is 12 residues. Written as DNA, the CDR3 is TGTGCCAACTATCGAGTAGTCACTGAAGCTTTCTTT. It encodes CANYRVVTEAFF.

The CDR3 is CASSLVPQGNTEAFF. CDR3 bases: TGTGCCAGCAGCTTAGTTCCACAGGGTAACACTGAAGCTTTCTTT. The chain links TRBV7-2 to TRBJ1-1; tentatively, D is TRBD1 (6 bases). The germline V gene has CDR1 SGHTA and CDR2 FQGNSA. CDR3 length equals 15 residues. With 1 base removed from V and 2 bases from J, the gap between germline ends came to 11 bases. Full variable domain (rest looked up from reference TRBV7-2 and TRBJ1-1): GAGVSQSPSNKVTEKGKDVELRCDPISGHTALYWYRQSLGQGLEFLIYFQGNSAPDKSGLPSDRFSAERTGGSVSTLTIQRTQQEDSAVYLCASSLVPQGNTEAFFGQGTRLTVV.

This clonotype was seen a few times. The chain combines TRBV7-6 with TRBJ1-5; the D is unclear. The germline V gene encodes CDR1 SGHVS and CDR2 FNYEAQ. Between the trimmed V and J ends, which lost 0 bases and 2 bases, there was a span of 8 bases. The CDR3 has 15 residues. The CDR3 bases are TGTGCCAGCAGCTTAGCAGGGCATCGCAATCAGCCCCAGCATTTT. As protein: CASSLAGHRNQPQHF.